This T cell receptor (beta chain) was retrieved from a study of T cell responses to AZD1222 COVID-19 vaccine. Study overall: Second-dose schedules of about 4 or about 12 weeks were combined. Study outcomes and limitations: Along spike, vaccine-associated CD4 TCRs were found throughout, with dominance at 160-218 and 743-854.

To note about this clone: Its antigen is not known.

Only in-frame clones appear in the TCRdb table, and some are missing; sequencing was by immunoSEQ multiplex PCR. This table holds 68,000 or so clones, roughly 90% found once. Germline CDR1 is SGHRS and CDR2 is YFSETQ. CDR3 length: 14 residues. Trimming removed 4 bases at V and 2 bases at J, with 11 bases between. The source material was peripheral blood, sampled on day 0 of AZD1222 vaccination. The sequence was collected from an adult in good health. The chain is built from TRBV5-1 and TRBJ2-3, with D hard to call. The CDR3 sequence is CASSPGSVTDTQYF. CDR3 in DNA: TGCGCCAGCAGCCCCGGGTCCGTCACAGATACGCAGTATTTT.